This paragraph reports one TCR beta chain. What it recognizes is unknown. This sample is drawn from a study of T cells after yellow fever vaccination. TCRdb reprocessed the 5' RACE reads via MiXCR and lists one record per CDR3 protein. The table lists roughly 520,000 distinct CDR3 sequences, about a fifth of them singletons, with approximately 15% in the top ten. Overall study findings and caveats: Shared CD4/CD8 clonotypes were a small share, likely from convergent recombination.

The TCR originated in a young man who received the YFV17D yellow fever vaccine. This specimen consisted of PBMCs, obtained approximately 20 days after the first yellow fever vaccination.

The CDR3 coding sequence is TGTGCCAGCAGTCTAAAATTCCTCGGGACTAGTATTACCGAGCAGTACTTC. Translating it yields CASSLKFLGTSITEQYF. V usage is TRBV6-1 and J usage is TRBJ2-7; TRBD2 matches at 8 bases. The J segment lost 6 bases and the V segment lost 5 bases, leaving 18 bases of the junction unmatched. Germline V gene sequence: CDR1 MNHNS, CDR2 SASEGT. The CDR3 is 17 residues long.